Listed below are T cell receptor beta chains from one sample, sequenced in a study of blood T cell repertoires in COVID-19. TCRdb's table, derived via immunoSEQ multiplex PCR, lists solely in-frame clones and lacks some. Of about 70,000 clones listed, 86% are singletons. Sample: peripheral blood. The receptor source for this set is a woman in her fifties or sixties with acute or convalescent COVID-19. The CDR3 runs from the conserved cysteine through the conserved F or W. A D gene is named only where the DNA matches it firmly. Expanded clones are given a class, and other clones once, few, many or no size at all.

TRBJ2-5 | TRBD2 | TRBV6-1 | . | CASSASTSGGAETQYF | TGTGCCAGCAGTGCGTCGACTAGCGGGGGGGCGGAGACCCAGTACTTC
TRBJ1-5 | TRBD1 | TRBV11-2 | . | CASSVDRGQPQHF | TGTGCCAGCAGCGTTGACAGGGGCCAGCCCCAGCATTTT
TRBJ1-1 | . | TRBV7-9 | . | CASSLNGNTEAFF | TGTGCCAGCAGCTTGAACGGGAACACTGAAGCTTTCTTT
TRBJ2-3 | TRBD2 | TRBV6-5 | . | CASSLGLGRGDTQYF | TGTGCCAGCAGTTTGGGACTTGGGAGGGGAGATACGCAGTATTTT
TRBJ1-5 | . | TRBV19 | once | CASSTTGGNSNQPQHF | TGTGCCAGTAGTACGACGGGGGGAAATAGCAATCAGCCCCAGCATTTT
TRBJ1-6 | . | TRBV21-1 | . | CASSKIEQGCSPLHF | TGTGCCAGCAGCAAAATCGAGCAGGGGTGTTCACCCCTCCACTTT
TRBJ2-7 | TRBD1 | TRBV19 | . | CASSPGTDVSYEQYF | TGTGCCAGTTCCCCCGGGACAGATGTCTCCTACGAGCAGTACTTC
TRBJ2-2 | TRBD2 | TRBV7-9 | few | CASSLARGGLRELFF | TGTGCCAGCAGCTTAGCGCGGGGGGGCCTCCGGGAGCTGTTTTTT
TRBJ1-1 | . | TRBV5-1 | . | CASSLEGVSGAWAAFF | TGCGCCAGCAGCTTGGAGGGGGTATCTGGGGCTTGGGCAGCTTTCTTT
TRBJ2-7 | . | TRBV6-1 | . | CASSEFEGLSYEQYF | TGTGCCAGCAGTGAATTTGAGGGTCTCTCCTACGAGCAGTACTTC
TRBJ2-5 | . | TRBV19 | once | CASSISLNQETQYF | TGTGCCAGTAGTATAAGCCTTAACCAAGAGACCCAGTACTTC
TRBJ2-7 | . | TRBV9 | once | CASSAQGSLYEQYF | TGTGCCAGCAGCGCCCAGGGTAGTCTCTACGAGCAGTACTTC
TRBJ2-7 | TRBD2 | TRBV6-5 | . | CASSPGGEKDQYF | TGTGCCAGCAGTCCCGGGGGGGAAAAGGATCAGTACTTC
TRBJ2-2 | TRBD1 | TRBV24-1 | . | CATRDRGATGELFF | TGTGCCACCCGTGACAGGGGCGCCACCGGGGAGCTGTTTTTT
TRBJ2-3 | . | TRBV19 | few | CASSMGSGSGPDTQYF | TGTGCCAGTAGTATGGGCTCGGGATCTGGCCCAGATACGCAGTATTTT
TRBJ2-1 | TRBD2 | TRBV3-1/TRBV3-2 | . | CASSPSGGYNEQFF | TGTGCCAGCAGCCCTAGCGGGGGTTACAATGAGCAGTTCTTC
TRBJ2-7 | . | TRBV28 | . | CASSLGAGVGEEQYF | TGTGCCAGCAGTTTGGGGGCCGGGGTTGGGGAGGAGCAGTACTTC
TRBJ1-6 | . | TRBV11-3 | once | CASSEGRENSPLHF | TGTGCCAGCAGCGAAGGAAGGGAGAATTCACCCCTCCACTTT
TRBJ1-6 | . | TRBV14 | . | CASSQQGRGNSPLHF | TGTGCCAGCAGCCAGCAGGGAAGGGGCAATTCACCCCTCCACTTT
TRBJ2-2 | TRBD2 | TRBV10-1 | . | CASKEAGDTGELFF | TGCGCCTCCAAAGAAGCGGGGGACACCGGGGAGCTGTTTTTT
TRBJ2-7 | TRBD2 | TRBV5-4 | . | CASSLGAGTSPPHEQYF | TGTGCCAGCAGCTTGGGAGCGGGGACTAGCCCACCTCACGAGCAGTACTTC
TRBJ2-3 | TRBD1 | TRBV7-9 | . | CASSSTGQGTDTQYF | TGTGCCAGCAGCTCGACGGGACAGGGGACCGATACGCAGTATTTT
TRBJ2-7 | TRBD2 | TRBV24-1 | . | CATSDYRQGGPYEQYF | TGTGCCACCAGTGATTACCGGCAGGGAGGGCCCTACGAGCAGTACTTC
TRBJ2-7 | . | TRBV7-9 | few | CASSRGGDISYEQYF | TGTGCCAGCAGCCGTGGGGGGGACATCTCCTACGAGCAGTACTTC
TRBJ2-1 | . | TRBV7-9 | . | CASSPQGSNEQFF | TGTGCCAGCAGCCCACAGGGCAGCAATGAGCAGTTCTTC
TRBJ1-6 | . | TRBV19 | . | CASSIISTDSPLHF | TGTGCCAGTAGTATTATCTCTACGGATTCACCCCTCCACTTT
TRBJ2-5 | TRBD2 | TRBV3-1/TRBV3-2 | once | CASSQWGGGAQETQYF | TGTGCCAGCAGCCAATGGGGCGGGGGGGCCCAAGAGACCCAGTACTTC
TRBJ2-1 | TRBD1 | TRBV12-3/TRBV12-4 | once | CASSLTPGQKFF | TGTGCCAGCAGTCTAACACCGGGACAGAAGTTCTTC
TRBJ2-1 | . | TRBV7-2 | few | CASSLRSGWNEQFF | TGTGCCAGCAGCCTACGGTCGGGGTGGAATGAGCAGTTCTTC
TRBJ1-5 | . | TRBV3-1/TRBV3-2 | . | CASSRRVGAGQPQHF | TGTGCCAGCAGCCGAAGAGTAGGGGCAGGACAGCCCCAGCATTTT
TRBJ2-5 | . | TRBV7-9 | . | CATGGLRETQYF | TGTGCCACCGGGGGTCTCAGGGAGACCCAGTACTTC
TRBJ2-3 | TRBD2 | TRBV9 | few | CASSRSGGAATQYF | TGTGCCAGCAGCCGTAGCGGGGGGGCCGCTACGCAGTATTTT
TRBJ2-5 | . | TRBV6-1 | . | CASGEGIGQPRETQYF | TGTGCCAGCGGTGAAGGGATCGGACAACCGAGGGAGACCCAGTACTTC
TRBJ2-7 | TRBD2 | TRBV6-6 | . | CASSWDYDEQYF | TGTGCCAGCAGTTGGGACTACGACGAGCAGTACTTC
TRBJ2-1 | TRBD2 | TRBV10-3 | . | CAISGLAGGPYNEQFF | TGTGCCATCAGCGGACTAGCGGGGGGCCCCTACAATGAGCAGTTCTTC
TRBJ2-3 | TRBD2 | TRBV4-1 | . | CASSLSGGSVDTQYF | TGCGCCAGCAGCCTGAGCGGGGGGAGTGTAGATACGCAGTATTTT
TRBJ2-3 | . | TRBV7-9 | . | CASSSRNQGPTDTQYF | TGTGCCAGCAGCTCCAGAAATCAGGGCCCCACAGATACGCAGTATTTT
TRBJ1-4 | . | TRBV5-4 | . | CASSLPQGDKLFF | TGTGCCAGCAGCTTGCCGCAAGGGGATAAACTGTTTTTT
TRBJ2-5 | TRBD2 | TRBV6-5 | . | CAAQYPGLAVETQYF | TGTGCCGCGCAGTATCCGGGACTAGCGGTCGAGACCCAGTACTTC
TRBJ1-2 | TRBD1 | TRBV5-1 | . | CASSLGESGQNNYGYTF | TGCGCCAGCAGCTTGGGCGAATCGGGACAGAATAACTATGGCTACACCTTC
TRBJ1-5 | TRBD1 | TRBV19 | once | CASRQDRGSNQPQHF | TGTGCCAGTAGGCAGGACAGGGGATCTAATCAGCCCCAGCATTTT
TRBJ2-7 | TRBD2 | TRBV28 | . | CASSQTSGALYEQYF | TGTGCCAGCAGTCAGACTAGCGGGGCGCTCTACGAGCAGTACTTC
TRBJ1-4 | TRBD1 | TRBV6-6 | . | CASISTGDEKLFF | TGTGCCAGCATATCGACAGGGGATGAAAAACTGTTTTTT
TRBJ1-1 | . | TRBV4-1 | . | CASSQGGLLNTEAFF | TGCGCCAGCAGCCAAGGGGGACTGCTTAACACTGAAGCTTTCTTT
TRBJ2-3 | . | TRBV6-5 | . | CASGGMDTQYF | TGTGCCAGCGGGGGCATGGATACGCAGTATTTT
TRBJ2-7 | . | TRBV4-1 | . | CASSQGFGDSYEQYF | TGCGCCAGCAGCCAAGGTTTTGGAGATTCCTACGAGCAGTACTTC
TRBJ1-3 | TRBD1 | TRBV9 | . | CASSAQQGGGNTIYF | TGTGCCAGCAGCGCCCAACAGGGGGGAGGAAACACCATATATTTT
TRBJ2-5 | TRBD2 | TRBV5-1 | once | CASSSSGAEETQYF | TGCGCCAGCAGCTCTAGCGGGGCGGAAGAGACCCAGTACTTC
TRBJ1-4 | . | TRBV7-9 | . | CASSSREGVANEKLFF | TGTGCCAGCAGCTCCCGTGAGGGGGTTGCTAATGAAAAACTGTTTTTT
TRBJ1-5 | . | TRBV3-1/TRBV3-2 | . | CASSQDIVQPQHF | TGTGCCAGCAGCCAAGATATAGTTCAGCCCCAGCATTTT
TRBJ2-7 | . | TRBV5-5 | . | CASSALSDSVSYEQYF | TGTGCCAGCAGTGCACTTTCGGACAGCGTCTCCTACGAGCAGTACTTC
TRBJ2-7 | TRBD2 | TRBV7-2 | . | CASSLGLGEQYF | TGTGCCAGCAGCTTGGGACTAGGCGAGCAGTACTTC
TRBJ2-1 | TRBD1 | TRBV6-5 | . | CASTDPGTAPNEQFF | TGTGCCAGCACGGACCCCGGGACAGCTCCCAATGAGCAGTTCTTC
TRBJ2-7 | . | TRBV5-1 | . | CASSLASGAHEQYF | TGCGCCAGCAGCTTGGCCTCAGGGGCCCACGAGCAGTACTTC
TRBJ2-1 | TRBD2 | TRBV5-4 | . | CASSRALAGGRGEQFF | TGTGCCAGCAGCCGCGCACTAGCGGGGGGCCGGGGTGAGCAGTTCTTC
TRBJ1-1 | TRBD1 | TRBV7-2 | few | CASSPQTGKSEAFF | TGTGCCAGCAGCCCGCAGACAGGGAAGTCTGAAGCTTTCTTT
TRBJ1-4 | . | TRBV3-1/TRBV3-2 | . | CASSQVSEKLFF | TGTGCCAGCAGCCAAGTTAGCGAAAAACTGTTTTTT
TRBJ2-1 | . | TRBV18 | . | CASVAVAVNEQFF | TGTGCCAGCGTAGCCGTAGCGGTCAATGAGCAGTTCTTC
TRBJ1-4 | . | TRBV7-9 | few | CASSPGIKLFF | TGTGCCAGCAGCCCCGGGATCAAACTGTTTTTT